Below, 16 T cell receptor beta chains from the same sample are listed, as sequenced in a study of cytomegalovirus exposure and HLA in healthy donors. It was with 60 Vbeta and 13 Jbeta primers that the PCR ran. The table came from immunoSEQ multiplex PCR; TCRdb's copy has only in-frame clones and leaves some out. The repertoire holds about 120,000 clones, with around 80% as singletons. Sequences were obtained from PBMCs. The receptor source for this set is a man younger than 45 in good health and CMV-seropositive.

This sequence joins TRBV6-5 and TRBJ1-1; D remains ambiguous. Deletions cut 9 bases from V and 1 base from J, with 12 bases between. Germline V lookup: CDR1 MNHEY, CDR2 SVGAGI. CDR3 length equals 13 residues. In DNA, the CDR3 is TGTGCCAGTAACCTACTTCGGAACACTGAAGCTTTCTTT. It encodes CASNLLRNTEAFF.

In this sample, this clone turned up once. The chain recombines TRBV27 with TRBJ2-7; possibly TRBD2 for D (6 bases). Germline V gene data show CDR1 as MNHEY and CDR2 as SMNVEV (reference sequence). This CDR3 spans 14 amino acids. The V and J ends lost 0 bases and 4 bases respectively, with 10 bases between them. The CDR3 spells CASSLSLLAYEQYF. The CDR3 DNA reads TGTGCCAGCAGTTTATCCCTACTAGCTTACGAGCAGTACTTC.

The rearrangement uses TRBV9 and TRBJ1-3; 10 positions match TRBD1. Germline lookup yields CDR1 SGDLS and CDR2 YYNGEE. The CDR3 has 16 amino acids. The ends lost 0 bases at V and 3 bases at J; junction bases unmatched: 3. The CDR3 here is CASSVAGTGVGNTIYF. The DNA of the CDR3 is TGTGCCAGCAGCGTAGCTGGGACAGGGGTTGGAAACACCATATATTTT.

The chain joins TRBV9 to TRBJ1-2, with 10 bases identical to TRBD1. V shed 0 bases and J 4 bases; nucleotides not matched to a gene: 9. The CDR3 totals 17 residues. Looked up from germline, CDR1 is SGDLS and CDR2 is YYNGEE. CDR3 in DNA: TGTGCCAGCAGCGTAGCGATGGGACAGGGGCGTTCCTATGGCTACACCTTC. Protein sequence: CASSVAMGQGRSYGYTF.

The rearrangement uses TRBV19 and TRBJ1-2; 8 bases line up with TRBD1. Germline V gives CDR1 LNHDA, CDR2 SQIVND (reference sequence). J lost 6 bases, V lost 5 bases, and 11 bases had no gene match. This CDR3 contains 15 residues. The CDR3 nucleotides read TGTGCCAGTAGTTCCGGAACAGGGGGAGGACATGGCTACACCTTC. Residues: CASSSGTGGGHGYTF.

This chain uses TRBV6-1 with TRBJ2-6; 7 nucleotides line up with TRBD1. Germline assignment: CDR1 MNHNS and CDR2 SASEGT. The CDR3 sequence is 18 residues long. Trimming cost V 4 bases and J 0 bases; bases outside gene matches: 9. DNA of the CDR3: TGTGCCAGCAGTGGGAACAGGGGTGGGGTCTCTGGGGCCAACGTCCTGACTTTC. Translating it yields CASSGNRGGVSGANVLTF.

The genes are TRBV6-6 and TRBJ2-1, with D unclear. Trimming cost V 7 bases and J 4 bases, with 11 bases left between them. This CDR3 spans 13 amino acids. Germline assignment: CDR1 MNHNY and CDR2 SVGAGI (reference sequence). CDR3 in amino acids: CASTPDLYNEQFF. CDR3 nucleotide sequence: TGTGCCAGCACCCCTGACTTATACAATGAGCAGTTCTTC.

The chain has TRBV4-3 and TRBJ1-4; no definite D call. V lost 4 bases and J 0 bases, leaving 9 bases between the germline ends. This CDR3 has 15 amino acids. The germline V gene encodes CDR1 LGHNA and CDR2 YSLEER. The CDR3 loop reads CASSPLYATNEKLFF. Here the CDR3 DNA reads TGCGCCAGCAGCCCCTTATATGCAACTAATGAAAAACTGTTTTTT.

The genes are TRBV12-5 and TRBJ2-3; 10 bases align to TRBD2. The germline CDR1 and CDR2 sequences are LGHNT and FRNRAP. The V segment lost 6 bases and the J segment 5 bases; nucleotides outside the gene matches: 11. The CDR3 extends over 16 amino acids. The CDR3: CASGPESLAGEDTQYF. In nucleotides, the CDR3 is TGTGCTAGTGGCCCCGAAAGTCTAGCGGGAGAAGATACGCAGTATTTT.

V and J are TRBV7-2 and TRBJ2-7; no firm D call. Trimming removed 1 base from V and 0 bases from J, with 10 bases in between. In germline, CDR1 is SGHTA, CDR2 FQGNSA. CDR3 length: 15 amino acids. The DNA of the CDR3 is TGTGCCAGCAGCTTAGTTCTATCGGGCTCCTACGAGCAGTACTTC. It specifies CASSLVLSGSYEQYF.

The genes are TRBV11-2 and TRBJ2-5; TRBD2 is a possible D gene (5 bases). The J call may be mistaken, given a closer DNA end match to TRBJ2-7. Germline V gives CDR1 SGHAT, CDR2 FQNNGV. The CDR3 runs to 14 residues. The CDR3 loop is CASSLDFEGYEQYF. The CDR3 region has the DNA TGTGCCAGCAGCTTAGATTTCGAGGGCTACGAGCAGTACTTC.

The chain uses TRBV9 and TRBJ2-5; D gene uncertain. From germline, CDR1 is SGDLS and CDR2 YYNGEE. V dropped 0 bases and J dropped 1 base, with 4 bases sitting between them. This CDR3 has 13 amino acids. CDR3 in DNA: TGTGCCAGCAGCGTAGCCATCCAAGAGACCCAGTACTTC. This codes for CASSVAIQETQYF.

The gene calls are TRBV7-3 and TRBJ1-2, with unresolved D. Germline lookup yields CDR1 SGHTA and CDR2 FQGTGA. V lost 2 bases and J 3 bases, leaving 13 bases between the germline ends. CDR3 size: 15 residues. The CDR3 DNA sequence: TGTGCCAGCAGCTTAGTATCGGGAGGCGACTATGGCTACACCTTC. It codes for CASSLVSGGDYGYTF.

The chain carries TRBV27 and TRBJ2-7, with D possibly TRBD2 on 7 matching bases. The CDR3 length is 15 residues. Per germline, CDR1 MNHEY and CDR2 SMNVEV (reference sequence). The V and J ends lost 2 bases and 3 bases respectively, with 14 bases between them. The CDR3 reads CASSLRGGIDYEQYF. CDR3 sequence (DNA): TGTGCCAGCAGTTTAAGGGGGGGCATAGACTACGAGCAGTACTTC.

This chain connects TRBV7-9 to TRBJ2-3; tentatively, D is TRBD1 (6 bases). Trimming stripped 1 base from V and 4 bases from J, with 9 bases between. The CDR3 runs 14 residues. The germline gives CDR1 SEHNR, CDR2 FQNEAQ (reference sequence). Written as DNA, the CDR3 is TGTGCCAGCAGCTTAGTCAGGGGAGCAGATACGCAGTATTTT. Its translation: CASSLVRGADTQYF.

The CDR3 spells CASSPPGNVLLAKNIQYF. In DNA, the CDR3 is TGTGCCAGCTCACCACCGGGGAACGTTTTACTAGCTAAAAACATTCAGTACTTC. The chain employs TRBV18 and TRBJ2-4, with D possibly being TRBD2 (6 bases). Germline V gene lookup returns CDR1 KGHSH and CDR2 LQKENI. CDR3 size: 18 residues. V shed 0 bases and J shed 4 bases, with 19 bases lying between them.